These 23 T cell receptor beta chains were sequenced from one sample in a study of CD8+CD57+ T cells in acquired aplastic anemia. TCR beta VDJ combinations and CDR3 sequences were profiled from genomic DNA. MiXCR, applied by TCRdb to the reads, yields one record per CDR3 protein. The sample contains around 180,000 distinct CDR3 sequences, around three fifths of which appear only once. The sample taken for sequencing was sorted CD4+, CD8+, or CD8+CD57+ T cells (not recorded which) from PBMCs. The receptors come from a human donor with severe aplastic anemia or a healthy control (not recorded which).

The chain links TRBV10-3 to TRBJ1-1, with no clear D. V dropped 0 bases and J dropped 10 bases, with 15 bases sitting between them. The CDR3 covers 14 residues. Per germline, CDR1 ENHRY and CDR2 SYGVKD. In DNA, the CDR3 is TGTGCCATCAGTGAGTCGGGTATACGGGAAAGAGCTTTCTTT. It specifies CAISESGIRERAFF.

This clonotype was counted between two and nine times. This chain joins TRBV28 and TRBJ1-4; D is perhaps TRBD1 (5 bases). CDR3 size: 14 residues. Per the germline V gene, CDR1 is MDHEN and CDR2 is SYDVKM. Trimming stripped 4 bases from V and 3 bases from J, with 9 bases between. The CDR3 DNA follows: TGTGCCAGCAGTTATGACAGTTCTAATGAAAAACTGTTTTTT. Translated, it gives CASSYDSSNEKLFF.

This clonotype has just a few counts. The chain links TRBV7-8 to TRBJ2-1; D remains ambiguous. The CDR3 covers 13 residues. V lost 1 base, J lost 6 bases, and 7 bases lay in between. Germline CDR1 and CDR2: SGHVS and FQNEAQ. The CDR3 is CASSLGHRNEQFF. The DNA of the CDR3 is TGTGCCAGCAGCTTAGGACACCGCAATGAGCAGTTCTTC.

V usage is TRBV5-5 and J usage is TRBJ2-5; possibly TRBD1 for D (5 bases). CDR3 length: 14 residues. The ends were cut back, 5 bases at V and 0 bases at J, with 11 bases in the middle. Looked up from germline, CDR1 is SGHKS and CDR2 is YYEKEE (reference sequence). CDR3 amino acids: CASSPTEYQETQYF. In DNA form, the CDR3 reads TGTGCCAGCAGTCCGACAGAGTACCAAGAGACCCAGTACTTC.

This clonotype was recorded only once. CDR3 DNA sequence: TGTGCCAGCAGGTCGGGGAGCGGGCAGTACTTC. It encodes CASRSGSGQYF. The chain is built from TRBV11-2 and TRBJ2-7; D is perhaps TRBD2 (5 bases). The CDR3 extends over 11 amino acids. Germline V gene data show CDR1 as SGHAT and CDR2 as FQNNGV. Trimming shortened V by 6 bases and J by 9 bases, and 12 bases separated the two germline ends.

The sample holds a few counts of this clonotype. CDR3 amino acids: CSVPIDRELFF. In DNA, the CDR3 is TGCAGCGTCCCAATCGACAGGGAGCTGTTTTTT. The V gene is TRBV29-1, the J gene TRBJ2-2; D is undetermined. V was trimmed by 6 bases and J by 9 bases, leaving 11 bases between them. Germline CDR1 and CDR2: SQVTM and ANQGSEA. This CDR3 region has 11 residues.

The V call is TRBV12-5, the J call TRBJ2-7; 11 bases agree with TRBD1. Germline CDR1 reads LGHNT; CDR2 reads FRNRAP. CDR3 length: 12 amino acids. Trimming removed 4 bases from V and 13 bases from J; junction bases left unmatched: 6. The CDR3 reads CASGSGQGVYYF. The DNA of the CDR3 is TGTGCTAGTGGTTCGGGACAGGGGGTCTACTACTTC.

This chain links TRBV6-1 with TRBJ1-6; D possibly corresponds to TRBD1 (6 bases). CDR3 length: 15 amino acids. The ends were cut back, 5 bases at V and 7 bases at J, with 15 bases in the middle. Germline V lookup: CDR1 MNHNS, CDR2 SASEGT. Here the CDR3 reads CASSPQTGNNSPLHF. CDR3 DNA: TGTGCCAGCAGTCCCCAGACAGGAAACAATTCACCCCTCCACTTT.

The chain employs TRBV6-2 or TRBV6-3 and TRBJ2-1; 14 bases line up with TRBD2. The CDR3 sequence is 20 residues long. CDR1 is MNHEY and CDR2 is SVGEGT in the germline V gene. The trim removed 2 bases at V and 9 bases at J, leaving 18 bases unmatched. The CDR3 loop reads CASSYIGLAGGYLRWSEQFF. CDR3 in DNA: TGTGCCAGCAGTTACATAGGACTAGCGGGGGGCTACCTCAGGTGGAGTGAGCAGTTCTTC.

This clonotype was observed at least ten times. The genes are TRBV12-5 and TRBJ2-7; 7 bases map to TRBD1. The V segment lost 6 bases and the J segment 1 base; nucleotides outside the gene matches: 12. The CDR3 consists of 16 residues. Germline values: CDR1 LGHNT, CDR2 FRNRAP. This CDR3 is CASGPLSGQSSYEQYF. The CDR3 DNA follows: TGTGCTAGTGGCCCCTTGTCGGGACAGTCTTCCTACGAGCAGTACTTC.

This chain joins TRBV15 and TRBJ1-1; no firm D call. Deletions cut 1 base from V and 4 bases from J, with 7 bases between. CDR3 length equals 13 residues. Germline V gives CDR1 LNHNV, CDR2 YYDKDF (reference sequence). CDR3: CATSRVSSTEAFF. CDR3 in DNA: TGTGCCACCAGCAGAGTGTCGAGCACTGAAGCTTTCTTT. The variable domain in full, with the rest retrieved from reference TRBV15 and TRBJ1-1, is DAMVIQNPRYQVTQFGKPVTLSCSQTLNHNVMYWYQQKSSQAPKLLFHYYDKDFNNEADTPDNFQSRRPNTSFCFLDIRSPGLGDTAMYLCATSRVSSTEAFFGQGTRLTVV.

To note about this clonotype: An end of the junction does not agree with germline; a read error may underlie this. The CDR3 region has the DNA TGTGCCAGTAGCATAGGGGCAGAGACCCAGTACTTC. Its translation: CASSIGAETQYF. The rearrangement joins TRBV19 to TRBJ2-5, with D perhaps matching TRBD1 (5 bases). Germline CDR1 LNHDA, CDR2 SQIVND (reference sequence). This CDR3 is built from 12 residues. Full variable domain (missing parts from reference TRBV19 and TRBJ2-5): DGGITQSPKYLFRKEGQNVTLSCEQNLNHDAMYWYRQDPGQGLRLIYYSQIVNDFQKGDIAEGYSVSREKKESFPLTVTSAQKNPTAFYLCASSIGAETQYFGPGTRLLVL.

The genes are TRBV20-1 and TRBJ2-1; TRBD2 matches 7 bases. After removal of 0 bases from V and 5 bases from J, the junction contained 7 bases not matched to a gene. The CDR3 runs to 15 residues. CDR1 and CDR2 from the germline V gene are DFQATT and SNEGSKA (reference sequence). The CDR3 loop is CSARDWRGSNNEQFF. CDR3 coding DNA: TGCAGTGCTAGAGATTGGCGGGGGAGCAACAATGAGCAGTTCTTC.

V gene TRBV15 combines with J gene TRBJ2-3, with D unclear. The CDR3 loop spans 13 amino acids. Germline V gives CDR1 LNHNV, CDR2 YYDKDF (reference sequence). Between the trimmed V and J ends, which lost 1 base and 4 bases, there was a span of 6 bases. The CDR3: CATSRVPADTQYF. Written as DNA, the CDR3 is TGTGCCACCAGCAGAGTGCCGGCAGATACGCAGTATTTT.

The chain combines TRBV10-3 with TRBJ1-1; TRBD1 aligns across 9 bases. The germline V gene has CDR1 ENHRY and CDR2 SYGVKD. This CDR3 contains 16 residues. V trimming: 2 bases; J trimming: 1 base; junction bases outside the gene matches: 5. CDR3 DNA sequence: TGTGCCATCAGTGAGAACAGGGGGCGAGGGAACACTGAAGCTTTCTTT. Translation: CAISENRGRGNTEAFF.

J is TRBJ1-1 and V is TRBV12-5; D ambiguous. The CDR3 is made up of 13 amino acids. Germline assignment: CDR1 LGHNT and CDR2 FRNRAP. CDR3: CASGRSGNTEAFF. The CDR3 DNA reads TGTGCCAGCGGACGGTCGGGGAACACTGAAGCTTTCTTT.

J is TRBJ1-1 and V is TRBV20-1, with TRBD1 matching over 7 bases. V shed 4 bases and J 0 bases; nucleotides not matched to a gene: 8. The length of the CDR3 is 15 residues. Germline CDR1 is DFQATT and CDR2 is SNEGSKA (reference sequence). CDR3 sequence reads: CSATRRTGMNTEAFF. The CDR3 coding sequence is TGCAGTGCTACCCGAAGGACAGGAATGAACACTGAAGCTTTCTTT.

Comment on this clonotype: The limits of the CDR3 on the DNA are not certain, so only TCRdb's listed CDR3 is given. V usage is TRBV7-6 and J usage is TRBJ2-7; TRBD1 is taken as the D call from the table, unchecked against the DNA. Germline CDR1 and CDR2: SGHVS and FNYEAQ. The CDR3 spans 23 amino acids, including both terminal residues. CDR3 loop: CAHPEDSSFYICSPLASSYEQYF.

V gene TRBV2 combines with J gene TRBJ2-7; no clear D. CDR3 length equals 14 residues. Germline CDR1 reads SNHLY; CDR2 reads FYNNEI. The V end lost 6 bases, the J end lost 2 bases, and 14 bases lay between the germline ends. The CDR3 reads CASRSGHSPYEQYF. CDR3 in DNA: TGTGCCAGCAGAAGTGGTCATTCCCCCTACGAGCAGTACTTC.

Within the sample, this clonotype is medium-sized. The CDR3 here is CSATTGETEAFF. The CDR3 DNA is TGCAGTGCTACTACAGGGGAAACTGAAGCTTTCTTT. The gene calls are TRBV20-1 and TRBJ1-1; 7 bases are a match to TRBD1. The CDR3 sequence is 12 residues long. V was clipped by 4 bases and J by 5 bases; unmatched bases: 4. In germline, CDR1 is DFQATT, CDR2 SNEGSKA (reference sequence).

On this clonotype: The final CDR3 position lacks the conserved phenylalanine or tryptophan, pointing to a likely read error. V gene TRBV19 combines with J gene TRBJ1-1, with D possibly being TRBD1 (5 bases). V lost 5 bases and J lost 6, with 10 bases in between. Germline V gene lookup returns CDR1 LNHDA and CDR2 SQIVND (reference sequence). The CDR3 is made up of 12 amino acids. The CDR3 is CASSYGTPEAFC. In DNA form, the CDR3 reads TGTGCCAGTAGTTACGGGACTCCTGAAGCTTTCTGT.

This sequence joins TRBV24-1 and TRBJ2-3, with D perhaps matching TRBD1 or TRBD2 (5 bases each). CDR3 length: 14 amino acids. V lost 5 bases to trimming and J lost 2 bases, with 10 bases between them. The germline V gene has CDR1 KGHDR and CDR2 SFDVKD. Written as DNA, the CDR3 is TGTGCCACCAGTGTCGGGACCTACACAGATACGCAGTATTTT. Protein product: CATSVGTYTDTQYF.

The rearrangement uses TRBV5-1 and TRBJ1-1; D is uncertain. Germline lookup yields CDR1 SGHRS and CDR2 YFSETQ. The CDR3 is 13 amino acids. The V and J ends lost 0 bases and 5 bases respectively, with 8 bases between them. The CDR3 bases are TGCGCCAGCAGCTTGGGAAGTGAAACTGAAGCTTTCTTT. Its protein is CASSLGSETEAFF. Looking up the rest from reference TRBV5-1 and TRBJ1-1 gives the full variable domain: KAGVTQTPRYLIKTRGQQVTLSCSPISGHRSVSWYQQTPGQGLQFLFEYFSETQRNKGNFPGRFSGRQFSNSRSEMNVSTLELGDSALYLCASSLGSETEAFFGQGTRLTVV.